These 11 T cell receptor beta chains originate from one sample sequenced in a study of neurological immune-mediated disorders. TCRdb re-analysed the 5' RACE reads in MiXCR, keeping a single row per CDR3 protein. The table has 65,000 to 70,000 distinct CDR3 sequences, 4.1% seen once. The sample comprised PBMCs. All receptors come from a man aged 50-59 years with multiple sclerosis.

This clonotype was seen ten or more times. This chain links TRBV3-1 with TRBJ2-3; 10 bases are a match to TRBD2. CDR1 LGHDT and CDR2 YNNKEL come from the germline V gene (reference sequence). The V gene end was trimmed by 5 bases and the J gene end by 2 bases; junction bases not matched to a gene: 7. The CDR3 covers 16 residues. For the CDR3, the DNA is TGTGCCAGCAGCTGGCGTCTAGCGGGGGACACAGATACGCAGTATTTT. This encodes CASSWRLAGDTDTQYF.

This clonotype was counted many times. The rearrangement links TRBV20-1 to TRBJ1-1; D unclear. The V end was cut by 3 bases, the J end by 7 bases, with 12 bases between. CDR3 length equals 12 residues. Germline CDR1 reads DFQATT; CDR2 reads SNEGSKA (reference sequence). CDR3 sequence reads: CSAREGGVEAFF. Here the CDR3 DNA reads TGCAGTGCTAGGGAGGGAGGAGTTGAAGCTTTCTTT.

This clonotype was picked up many times. The chain uses TRBV6-6 and TRBJ2-7; either TRBD1 or TRBD2 may fit D (5 bases each). The CDR3 is made up of 14 amino acids. Between the trimmed V and J ends, which lost 6 bases and 1 base, there was a span of 13 bases. From germline, CDR1 is MNHNY and CDR2 SVGAGI (reference sequence). Here the CDR3 DNA reads TGTGCCAGCAGCGGGACCCGAAAGTCCTACGAGCAGTACTTC. It translates to CASSGTRKSYEQYF.

Many counts were recorded for this clonotype. The chain employs TRBV20-1 and TRBJ1-1; no clear D. Deletions cut 3 bases from V and 4 bases from J, with 9 bases between. The CDR3 has 12 residues. Germline CDR1 reads DFQATT; CDR2 reads SNEGSKA (reference sequence). CDR3 bases: TGCAGTGCTAGCTCGGCGGGCACTGAAGCTTTCTTT. Its protein is CSASSAGTEAFF.

This clonotype was counted ten times or more. This chain joins TRBV5-1 and TRBJ2-6; D not resolved. Per the germline V gene, CDR1 is SGHRS and CDR2 is YFSETQ. V was clipped by 4 bases and J by 4 bases, with 9 bases between them. The CDR3 runs to 14 residues. The CDR3 loop is CASSPDGGANVLTF. In DNA, the CDR3 is TGCGCCAGCAGCCCGGACGGAGGGGCCAACGTCCTGACTTTC. The full variable domain, in which reference TRBV5-1 and TRBJ2-6 provide the parts outside the CDR3, is KAGVTQTPRYLIKTRGQQVTLSCSPISGHRSVSWYQQTPGQGLQFLFEYFSETQRNKGNFPGRFSGRQFSNSRSEMNVSTLELGDSALYLCASSPDGGANVLTFGAGSRLTVL.

This clonotype was observed at least ten times. The chain joins TRBV7-9 to TRBJ2-7, with TRBD2 matching over 8 bases. The CDR3 loop spans 12 amino acids. Germline V gene lookup returns CDR1 SEHNR and CDR2 FQNEAQ (reference sequence). The trim removed 5 bases at V and 6 bases at J, leaving 3 bases unmatched. CDR3: CASSPTSGEQYF. The CDR3 nucleotides are TGTGCCAGCAGCCCTACTAGCGGCGAGCAGTACTTC.

This clonotype was seen ten or more times. The chain uses TRBV27 and TRBJ1-1, with 8 bases that match TRBD1. Unmatched junction bases numbered 4, after V lost 3 bases and J lost 4 bases. Germline CDR1 MNHEY, CDR2 SMNVEV (reference sequence). The CDR3 totals 14 residues. The CDR3: CASSFSGGSTEAFF. DNA of the CDR3: TGTGCCAGCAGTTTTTCAGGGGGCAGCACTGAAGCTTTCTTT.

This clonotype came up many times. The J gene is TRBJ1-2, the V gene TRBV20-1; 10 bases line up with TRBD1. V lost 3 bases, J lost 7 bases, and 8 bases stayed unmatched. There are 14 residues in the CDR3. The V gene's germline CDR1 is DFQATT and CDR2 SNEGSKA (reference sequence). CDR3 DNA sequence: TGCAGTGCTAGCACCGGGACAGGGGTTCGTGGCTACACCTTC. Amino acid sequence: CSASTGTGVRGYTF.

This clonotype turned up a few times. A junction boundary mismatches the germline segment, possibly from a read error. The rearrangement joins TRBV3-1 to TRBJ1-5, with TRBD1 identical over 11 bases. The CDR3 covers 17 residues. In germline, CDR1 is LGHDT, CDR2 YNNKEL (reference sequence). The CDR3 loop is CASSNEGQGVGNQPQNF. CDR3 nucleotide sequence: TGTGCCAGCAGCAACGAGGGACAGGGGGTAGGCAATCAGCCCCAGAATTTT.

This clonotype was seen a few times. This chain uses TRBV5-6 with TRBJ2-7; D gene unclear. This CDR3 region has 14 residues. V lost 0 bases, J lost 4 bases, and 11 bases lay in between. The germline V gene has CDR1 SGHDT and CDR2 YYEEEE. Written as DNA, the CDR3 is TGTGCCAGCAGCTTGGCGTCCGCCAGGTACGAGCAGTACTTC. It encodes CASSLASARYEQYF. Filled out from reference TRBV5-6 and TRBJ2-7, the complete variable domain reads DAGVTQSPTHLIKTRGQQVTLRCSPKSGHDTVSWYQQALGQGPQFIFQYYEEEERQRGNFPDRFSGHQFPNYSSELNVNALLLGDSALYLCASSLASARYEQYFGPGTRLTVT.

This clonotype was counted many times. V and J are TRBV5-5 and TRBJ1-3; possibly TRBD1 for D (5 bases). The CDR3 spans 13 residues. V was clipped by 4 bases and J by 8 bases, with 13 bases between them. Germline V gene sequence: CDR1 SGHKS, CDR2 YYEKEE (reference sequence). The CDR3 sequence: CASSPRQGDTIYF. The CDR3 DNA sequence: TGTGCCAGCAGCCCGCGTCAGGGAGACACCATATATTTT.